This T cell receptor beta chain was identified during a study of human T cells and chemical hapten exposure. Indicated time point: patch test 3, about 24 weeks after DPC sensitization. As for treatment: therapeutic diphenylcyclopropenone sensitization with weekly scalp DPC. TCRdb reprocessed the RACE reads via MiXCR and lists one record per CDR3 protein. The data hold roughly 90,000 distinct CDR3 sequences, with roughly a tenth observed a single time. The sequencing here drew on whole blood, taken in connection with sensitization to the hapten diphenylcyclopropenone (DPC). This receptor was taken from a woman aged 25 to 39 with alopecia areata. Some clones in this sample may be carry-over from other donors' samples.

CDR3 in amino acids: CASSPTGASYEQYF. CDR3 sequence (DNA): TGTGCCAGCAGTCCGACAGGGGCCTCCTACGAGCAGTACTTC. The rearrangement uses TRBV5-4 and TRBJ2-7; 8 bases are shared with TRBD1. This CDR3 contains 14 residues. CDR1 is SGHNT, CDR2 YYREEE, per germline (reference sequence). After removal of 5 bases from V and 0 bases from J, the junction contained 4 bases not matched to a gene.